This T cell receptor (beta chain) was identified in a study of CD8 T cells in ankylosing spondylitis. Germline CDR1 reads SGHNT; CDR2 reads YYREEE (reference sequence). The CDR3 covers 15 residues. V lost 4 bases to trimming and J lost 4 bases; unmatched junction nucleotides: 6. Each TCR beta library was made by quantitative 5'-RACE that incorporated molecular barcodes. In TCRdb, the 5' RACE reads were re-called with MiXCR into one record per CDR3 protein. The sample holds fewer than 200,000 distinct CDR3 sequences, about 18% seen once. The chain employs TRBV5-4 and TRBJ2-1, with 9 bases fitting TRBD1. The sample taken for sequencing was blood, either unsorted or a sorted T cell fraction (not recorded which). This clonotype originated in a male donor with ankylosing spondylitis or in good health (not recorded which). CDR3: CASSPGQGLYNEQFF. CDR3 DNA sequence: TGTGCCAGCAGCCCGGGACAGGGATTATACAATGAGCAGTTCTTC.